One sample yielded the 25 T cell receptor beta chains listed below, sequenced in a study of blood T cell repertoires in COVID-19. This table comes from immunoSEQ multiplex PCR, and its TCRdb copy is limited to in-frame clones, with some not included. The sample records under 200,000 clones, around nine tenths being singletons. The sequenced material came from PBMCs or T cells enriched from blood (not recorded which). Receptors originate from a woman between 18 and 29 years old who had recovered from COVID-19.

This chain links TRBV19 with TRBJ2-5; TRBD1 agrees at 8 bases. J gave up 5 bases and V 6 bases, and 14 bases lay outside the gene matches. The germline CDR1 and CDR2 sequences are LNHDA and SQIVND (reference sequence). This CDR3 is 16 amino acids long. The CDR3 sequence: CASRESGGQPAETQYF. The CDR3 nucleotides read TGTGCCAGTAGAGAATCAGGGGGCCAACCCGCCGAGACCCAGTACTTC.

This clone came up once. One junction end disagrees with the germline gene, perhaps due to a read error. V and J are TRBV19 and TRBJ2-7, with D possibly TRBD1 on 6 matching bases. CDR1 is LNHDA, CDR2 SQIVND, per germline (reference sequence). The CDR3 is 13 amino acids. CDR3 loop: CASSTGIAYEQYF. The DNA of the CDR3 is TGTGCTAGTAGCACAGGGATAGCCTACGAGCAGTACTTC.

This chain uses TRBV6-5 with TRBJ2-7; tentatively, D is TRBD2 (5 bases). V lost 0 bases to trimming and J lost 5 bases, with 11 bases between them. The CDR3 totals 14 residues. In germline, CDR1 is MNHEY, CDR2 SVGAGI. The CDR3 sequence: CASSYSGVRDEQYF. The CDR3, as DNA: TGTGCCAGCAGTTACTCGGGAGTTCGTGACGAGCAGTACTTC.

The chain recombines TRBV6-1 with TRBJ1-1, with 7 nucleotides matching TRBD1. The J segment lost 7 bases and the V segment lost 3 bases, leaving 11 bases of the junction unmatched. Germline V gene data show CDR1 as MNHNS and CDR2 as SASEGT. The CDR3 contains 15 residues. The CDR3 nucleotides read TGTGCCAGCAGTGAGAGGGACAGATCAGGCGATGAAGCTTTCTTT. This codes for CASSERDRSGDEAFF.

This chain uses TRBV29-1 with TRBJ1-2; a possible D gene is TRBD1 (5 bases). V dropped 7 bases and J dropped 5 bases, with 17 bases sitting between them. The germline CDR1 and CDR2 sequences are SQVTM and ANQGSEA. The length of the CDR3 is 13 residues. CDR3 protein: CSAKPGTSYGYTF. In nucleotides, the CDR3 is TGCAGCGCCAAACCTGGGACTTCTTATGGCTACACCTTC.

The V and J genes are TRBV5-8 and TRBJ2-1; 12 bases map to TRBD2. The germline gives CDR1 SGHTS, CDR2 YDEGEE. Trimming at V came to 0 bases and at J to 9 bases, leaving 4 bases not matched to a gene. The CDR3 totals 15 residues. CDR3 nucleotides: TGTGCCAGCAGCTTGGGACTAGCGGGAGTAATTGAGCAGTTCTTC. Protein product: CASSLGLAGVIEQFF. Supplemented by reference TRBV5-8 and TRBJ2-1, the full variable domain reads EAGVTQSPTHLIKTRGQQATLRCSPISGHTSVYWYQQALGLGLQFLLWYDEGEERNRGNFPPRFSGRQFPNYSSELNVNALELEDSALYLCASSLGLAGVIEQFFGPGTRLTVL.

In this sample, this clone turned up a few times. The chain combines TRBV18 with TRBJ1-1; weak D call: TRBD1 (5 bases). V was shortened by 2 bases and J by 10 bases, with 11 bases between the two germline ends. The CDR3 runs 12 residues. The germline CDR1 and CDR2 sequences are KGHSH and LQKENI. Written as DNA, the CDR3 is TGTGCCAGCTCACCAGGGGGGATGGGAGCTTTCTTT. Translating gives CASSPGGMGAFF.

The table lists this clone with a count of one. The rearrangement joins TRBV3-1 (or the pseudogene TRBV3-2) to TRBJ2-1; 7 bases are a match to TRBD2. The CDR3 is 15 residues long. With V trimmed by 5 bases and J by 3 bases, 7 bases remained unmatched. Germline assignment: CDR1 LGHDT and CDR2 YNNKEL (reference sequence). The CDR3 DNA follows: TGTGCCAGCAGCACTCGGGGGGTGGGCTACAATGAGCAGTTCTTC. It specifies CASSTRGVGYNEQFF.

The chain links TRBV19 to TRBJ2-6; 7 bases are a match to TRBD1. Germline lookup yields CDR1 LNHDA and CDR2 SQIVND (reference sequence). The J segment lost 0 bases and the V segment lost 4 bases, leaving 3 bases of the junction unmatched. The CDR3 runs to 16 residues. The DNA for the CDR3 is TGTGCCAGTAGTAATCGGGACAGCTCTGGGGCCAACGTCCTGACTTTC. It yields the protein CASSNRDSSGANVLTF.

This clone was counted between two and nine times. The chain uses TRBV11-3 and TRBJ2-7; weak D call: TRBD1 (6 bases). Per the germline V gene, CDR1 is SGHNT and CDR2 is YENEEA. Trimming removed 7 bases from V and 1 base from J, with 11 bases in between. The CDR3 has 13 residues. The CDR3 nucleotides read TGTGCCAGCACCTACAGGGTATCCTACGAGCAGTACTTC. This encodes CASTYRVSYEQYF.

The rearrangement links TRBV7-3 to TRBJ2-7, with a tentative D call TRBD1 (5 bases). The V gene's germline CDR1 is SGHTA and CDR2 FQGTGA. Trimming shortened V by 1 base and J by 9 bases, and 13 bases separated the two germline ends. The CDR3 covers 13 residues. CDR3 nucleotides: TGTGCCAGCAGCTTAAGTAGGGGTTCAGGGCAGTACTTC. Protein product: CASSLSRGSGQYF.

CDR3 protein: CASSHTGQGNEQYF. DNA for the CDR3: TGCGCCAGCAGCCACACGGGACAGGGGAACGAGCAGTACTTC. This rearrangement joins TRBV4-1 to TRBJ2-7; 10 bases fit TRBD1. Germline V gives CDR1 MGHRA, CDR2 YSYEKL. The CDR3 sequence is 14 residues long. The junction had 4 bases not matched to a gene; V was cut back by 3 bases and J by 5 bases.

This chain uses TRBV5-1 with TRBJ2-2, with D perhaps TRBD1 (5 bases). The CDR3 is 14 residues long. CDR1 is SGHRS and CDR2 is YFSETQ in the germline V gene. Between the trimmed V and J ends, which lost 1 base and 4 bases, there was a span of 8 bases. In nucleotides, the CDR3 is TGCGCCAGCAGCTTGCAGGGATCCACCGGGGAGCTGTTTTTT. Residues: CASSLQGSTGELFF.

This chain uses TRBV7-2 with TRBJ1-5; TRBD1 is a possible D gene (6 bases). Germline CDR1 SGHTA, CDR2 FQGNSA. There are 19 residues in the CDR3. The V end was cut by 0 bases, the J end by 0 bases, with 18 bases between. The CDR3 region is CASSLAGGRGVFSNQPQHF. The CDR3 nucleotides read TGTGCCAGCAGCTTAGCTGGGGGCCGGGGGGTTTTTAGCAATCAGCCCCAGCATTTT.

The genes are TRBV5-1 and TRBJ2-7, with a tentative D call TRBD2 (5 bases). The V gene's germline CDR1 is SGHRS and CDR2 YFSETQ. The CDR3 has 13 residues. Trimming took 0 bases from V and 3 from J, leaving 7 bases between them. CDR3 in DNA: TGCGCCAGCAGCTTGGTTAGCGACTACGAGCAGTACTTC. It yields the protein CASSLVSDYEQYF.

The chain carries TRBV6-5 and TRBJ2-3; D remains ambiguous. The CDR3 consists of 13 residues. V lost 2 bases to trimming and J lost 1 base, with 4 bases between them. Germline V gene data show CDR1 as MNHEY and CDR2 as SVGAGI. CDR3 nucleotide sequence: TGTGCCAGCAGTTACCCCGGCACAGATACGCAGTATTTT. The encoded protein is CASSYPGTDTQYF.

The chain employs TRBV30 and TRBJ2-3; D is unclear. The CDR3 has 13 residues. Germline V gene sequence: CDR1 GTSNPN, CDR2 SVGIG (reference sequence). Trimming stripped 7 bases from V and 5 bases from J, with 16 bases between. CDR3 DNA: TGTGCCTTGGCACGTAGCCTGAAAGATACGCAGTATTTT. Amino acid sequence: CALARSLKDTQYF.

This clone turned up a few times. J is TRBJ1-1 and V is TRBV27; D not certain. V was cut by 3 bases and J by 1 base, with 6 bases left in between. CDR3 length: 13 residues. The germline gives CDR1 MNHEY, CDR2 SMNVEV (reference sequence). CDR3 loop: CASSLAGNTEAFF. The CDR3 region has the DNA TGTGCCAGCAGTTTGGCGGGGAACACTGAAGCTTTCTTT.

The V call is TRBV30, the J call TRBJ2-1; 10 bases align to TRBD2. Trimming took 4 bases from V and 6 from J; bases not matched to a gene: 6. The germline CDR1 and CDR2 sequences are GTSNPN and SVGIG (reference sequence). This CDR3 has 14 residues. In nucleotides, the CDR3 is TGTGCCTGGACCGGGACTAGCGCATTCAATGAGCAGTTCTTC. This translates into CAWTGTSAFNEQFF.

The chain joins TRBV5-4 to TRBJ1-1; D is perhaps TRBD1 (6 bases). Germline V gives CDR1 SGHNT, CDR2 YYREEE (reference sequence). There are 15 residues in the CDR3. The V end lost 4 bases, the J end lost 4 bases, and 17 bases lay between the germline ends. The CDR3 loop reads CASSPGVGKPTEAFF. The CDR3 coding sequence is TGTGCCAGCAGCCCAGGGGTAGGGAAACCCACTGAAGCTTTCTTT.

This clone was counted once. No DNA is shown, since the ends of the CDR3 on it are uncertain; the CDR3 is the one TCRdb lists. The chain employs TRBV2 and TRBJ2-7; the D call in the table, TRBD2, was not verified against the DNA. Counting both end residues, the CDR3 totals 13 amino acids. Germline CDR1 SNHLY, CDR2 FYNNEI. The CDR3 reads CASTSESFGFGNF.

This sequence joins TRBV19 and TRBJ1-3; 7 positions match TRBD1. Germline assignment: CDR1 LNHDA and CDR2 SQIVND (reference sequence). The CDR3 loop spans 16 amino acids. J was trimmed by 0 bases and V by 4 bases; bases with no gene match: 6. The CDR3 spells CASSRPGTASGNTIYF. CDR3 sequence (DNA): TGTGCCAGTAGTAGACCCGGGACAGCCTCTGGAAACACCATATATTTT.

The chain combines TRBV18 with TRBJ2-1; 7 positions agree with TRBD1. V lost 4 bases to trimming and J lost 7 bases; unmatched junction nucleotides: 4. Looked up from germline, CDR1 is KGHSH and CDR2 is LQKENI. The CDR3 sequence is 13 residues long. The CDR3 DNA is TGTGCCAGCTCACGAGGGGGCTCGAATGAGCAGTTCTTC. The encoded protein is CASSRGGSNEQFF.

In nucleotides, the CDR3 is TGTGCCAGCAGCTCCAGGGTTGACACTGAAGCTTTCTTT. The encoded protein is CASSSRVDTEAFF. This rearrangement joins TRBV11-2 to TRBJ1-1; D may be TRBD1 (5 bases). CDR3 size: 13 residues. Per the germline V gene, CDR1 is SGHAT and CDR2 is FQNNGV. V lost 4 bases and J 3 bases, leaving 9 bases between the germline ends.

The CDR3 region is CASSPYRAGANVLTF. CDR3 DNA sequence: TGCGCCAGCAGCCCGTACAGGGCTGGGGCCAACGTCCTGACTTTC. The chain combines TRBV5-1 with TRBJ2-6; weak D call: TRBD1 (6 bases). CDR3 size: 15 residues. Trimming took off 4 bases at V and 2 bases at J, with 10 bases between the two ends. In germline, CDR1 is SGHRS, CDR2 YFSETQ.